This entry lists 28 T cell receptor beta chains sequenced from one sample in a study of cytomegalovirus exposure and HLA in healthy donors. The PCR contained 60 Vbeta and 13 Jbeta primers. Assay used: immunoSEQ multiplex PCR; TCRdb lists only in-frame clones, some missing. The profile shows 95,000 to 100,000 clones, 60% to 80% of them singletons. The sample taken for sequencing was PBMCs. The source of these receptors is a female donor in good health and CMV-seronegative.

The chain couples TRBV29-1 to TRBJ2-1, with D unclear. This CDR3 has 14 amino acids. Germline loops: CDR1 SQVTM, CDR2 ANQGSEA. Trimming removed 4 bases at V and 3 bases at J, with 13 bases between. The CDR3 DNA sequence: TGCAGCGTTGGACTGCCTCTACTCTACAATGAGCAGTTCTTC. Amino acids: CSVGLPLLYNEQFF.

This chain links TRBV7-6 with TRBJ2-1; a weak D match, TRBD2 (5 bases). V lost 1 base and J 5 bases, leaving 12 bases between the germline ends. Germline CDR1 reads SGHVS; CDR2 reads FNYEAQ. The CDR3 runs to 15 residues. CDR3 loop: CASSLEVGSNNEQFF. The CDR3 DNA sequence: TGTGCCAGCAGCTTAGAAGTTGGGAGTAACAATGAGCAGTTCTTC.

The CDR3 nucleotides read TGTGCCAGCAGTTTCACTAACGAGCAGTACTTC. Translation gives CASSFTNEQYF. The chain has TRBV6-5 and TRBJ2-7; D is uncertain. The V and J ends lost 4 bases and 5 bases respectively, with 6 bases between them. Germline V gene lookup returns CDR1 MNHEY and CDR2 SVGAGI. This CDR3 comprises 11 residues.

V and J are TRBV1 and TRBJ2-5; the table names TRBD2, a call not compared with the DNA. TRBV1 is classified as a pseudogene. CDR3 length: 18 residues. The CDR3 loop reads CTSSQEKLAFCMGKTQYF. The CDR3 DNA reads TGCACCAGCAGCCAAGAAAAGCTAGCATTTTGTATGGGGAAGACCCAGTACTTC.

The chain links TRBV4-1 to TRBJ1-4; D perhaps matches TRBD1 (6 bases). Germline V gene data show CDR1 as MGHRA and CDR2 as YSYEKL. Trimming cost V 4 bases and J 5 bases, with 17 bases left between them. The CDR3 sequence is 16 residues long. CDR3 protein: CASSLQGTAQNEKLFF. The CDR3 DNA is TGCGCCAGCAGCCTTCAGGGGACGGCACAAAATGAAAAACTGTTTTTT.

This chain uses TRBV7-8 with TRBJ2-5, with 7 bases matching TRBD1. The DNA end is more similar to TRBJ2-7, so the J call may be wrong. The germline gives CDR1 SGHVS, CDR2 FQNEAQ. This CDR3 has 16 residues. The CDR3 bases are TGTGCCAGCAGCTTAGGGGACAGTCGGATCCCCTACGAGCAGTACTTC. The encoded protein is CASSLGDSRIPYEQYF.

The chain combines TRBV10-3 with TRBJ2-2; 14 bases agree with TRBD2. The V gene end was trimmed by 2 bases and the J gene end by 6 bases; junction bases not matched to a gene: 11. This CDR3 comprises 19 residues. Looked up from germline, CDR1 is ENHRY and CDR2 is SYGVKD. DNA for the CDR3: TGTGCCATCAGTGAGCGTAAGGGACTAGCGGGGGTCTCCCCCGGGGAGCTGTTTTTT. Translation: CAISERKGLAGVSPGELFF.

This clone was seen a few times. The chain uses TRBV6-5 and TRBJ2-7; 7 nucleotides align to TRBD2. V lost 0 bases and J lost 2; bases outside the gene matches: 4. Germline-derived CDR1 and CDR2 are MNHEY and SVGAGI. The CDR3 sequence is 15 residues long. This CDR3 reads CASSYSSGNPYEQYF. The CDR3 coding sequence is TGTGCCAGCAGTTACTCGAGCGGGAACCCCTACGAGCAGTACTTC.

The chain joins TRBV19 to TRBJ1-2; D gene ambiguous. This CDR3 region has 12 residues. Germline lookup yields CDR1 LNHDA and CDR2 SQIVND (reference sequence). The V end lost 9 bases, the J end lost 0 bases, and 8 bases lay between the germline ends. This chain's CDR3 is CASFSSNYGYTF. The CDR3 DNA is TGTGCCAGCTTCAGTTCTAACTATGGCTACACCTTC.

V usage is TRBV11-2 and J usage is TRBJ1-2; TRBD1 aligns across 8 bases. The CDR3 has 15 amino acids. The germline V gene encodes CDR1 SGHAT and CDR2 FQNNGV. The V and J ends lost 5 bases and 3 bases, in that order; junction bases with no gene match: 8. CDR3: CASSLLGQGDYGYTF. In DNA, the CDR3 is TGTGCCAGCAGCCTCCTAGGACAGGGCGACTATGGCTACACCTTC.

This chain's CDR3 is CASGLVGGREGLNYGYTF. Written as DNA, the CDR3 is TGTGCTAGTGGTTTGGTAGGCGGCAGGGAGGGCCTAAACTATGGCTACACCTTC. The V call is TRBV12-5, the J call TRBJ1-2, with D possibly TRBD1 on 5 matching bases. There are 18 residues in the CDR3. CDR1 and CDR2 from the germline V gene are LGHNT and FRNRAP. V shed 0 bases and J shed 2 bases, with 19 bases lying between them.

The rearrangement uses TRBV11-2 and TRBJ1-5, with D perhaps TRBD1 (5 bases). Germline lookup yields CDR1 SGHAT and CDR2 FQNNGV. The CDR3 is 13 amino acids. V gave up 4 bases and J gave up 3 bases, with 7 bases separating them. CDR3 sequence (DNA): TGTGCCAGCAGCTCGACAGTCAATCAGCCCCAGCATTTT. Translated: CASSSTVNQPQHF.

CDR3 bases: TGTGCCAGCAGTGAATGGGGGGGGCTCCCCCGGGAGCTGTTTTTT. It yields the protein CASSEWGGLPRELFF. The chain combines TRBV25-1 with TRBJ2-2; D is possibly TRBD2 (7 bases). V was clipped by 1 base and J by 9 bases, with 15 bases between them. The germline gives CDR1 MGHDK, CDR2 SYGVNS. CDR3 length equals 15 residues.

This chain connects TRBV4-1 to TRBJ2-7; 8 nucleotides line up with TRBD2. V lost 5 bases, J lost 2 bases, and 8 bases stayed unmatched. Germline V CDR1 and CDR2: MGHRA, YSYEKL. The CDR3 length is 15 residues. CDR3 nucleotides: TGCGCCAGCAGCATGAGCGGGGGTTCAACCTACGAGCAGTACTTC. This codes for CASSMSGGSTYEQYF.

The chain has TRBV18 and TRBJ2-6, with TRBD1 as a possible D gene (6 bases). Trimming left V 6 bases short and J 0 bases short, with 12 bases between. Germline V gene sequence: CDR1 KGHSH, CDR2 LQKENI. This CDR3 has 16 residues. In nucleotides, the CDR3 is TGTGCCAGCTCGTCATTAGGGGGCTCTGGGGCCAACGTCCTGACTTTC. Its protein product is CASSSLGGSGANVLTF.

V usage is TRBV9 and J usage is TRBJ1-4; D unresolved. CDR1 and CDR2 (germline): SGDLS, YYNGEE. With 2 bases removed from V and 6 bases from J, the gap between germline ends came to 14 bases. This CDR3 is 15 amino acids long. In nucleotides, the CDR3 is TGTGCCAGCAGCGTCGACGAAACAGAGTATGAAAAACTGTTTTTT. Translated: CASSVDETEYEKLFF.

The chain employs TRBV29-1 and TRBJ1-1; no definite D call. Germline CDR1 is SQVTM and CDR2 is ANQGSEA. V lost 4 bases, J lost 0 bases, and 6 bases lay in between. The CDR3 loop spans 12 amino acids. CDR3 in amino acids: CSVVRLNTEAFF. DNA of the CDR3: TGCAGCGTTGTCAGATTGAACACTGAAGCTTTCTTT.

J is TRBJ2-7 and V is TRBV28, with D uncertain. The V gene lost 5 bases and the J gene lost 2 bases, with 16 bases spanning the gap. Germline CDR1 is MDHEN and CDR2 is SYDVKM. This CDR3 contains 15 residues. The CDR3 DNA sequence: TGTGCCAGCAGTGCTCCCCGAGGAGTGACCTACGAGCAGTACTTC. It yields the protein CASSAPRGVTYEQYF.

This chain uses TRBV4-2 with TRBJ2-5, with TRBD2 identical over 9 bases. V lost 1 base and J lost 1; bases outside the gene matches: 4. Per the germline V gene, CDR1 is LGHNA and CDR2 is YNFKEQ. The CDR3 is 16 amino acids. The CDR3 nucleotides are TGTGCCAGCAGCCAAGGTCTGCGGGGGGGCCAAGAGACCCAGTACTTC. It is translated as CASSQGLRGGQETQYF.

V gene TRBV27 combines with J gene TRBJ2-7; tentative D call: TRBD1 (5 bases). CDR3 length: 15 residues. The V gene's germline CDR1 is MNHEY and CDR2 SMNVEV (reference sequence). Trimming stripped 2 bases from V and 1 base from J, with 12 bases between. CDR3 residues: CASSLKGLGSYEQYF. For the CDR3, the DNA is TGTGCCAGCAGTTTAAAGGGGTTGGGGTCCTACGAGCAGTACTTC.

The chain is built from TRBV19 and TRBJ1-1; 9 bases map to TRBD1. The CDR3 length is 15 residues. The V gene's germline CDR1 is LNHDA and CDR2 SQIVND (reference sequence). V gave up 6 bases and J gave up 0 bases; unmatched junction bases: 5. The CDR3, as DNA: TGTGCCAGTAGCCCAGGGACAGGGCTGAACACTGAAGCTTTCTTT. It codes for CASSPGTGLNTEAFF.

This chain links TRBV12-1 with TRBJ1-1; the table calls TRBD1, which could not be checked here. TRBV12-1 corresponds to a pseudogene. The CDR3 contains 19 residues. DNA for the CDR3: TGTGCCAGCAGCTTTGTCCAAGGGGGCGCTTTCAGTCAGAACACTGAAGCTTTCTTT. Translating it yields CASSFVQGGAFSQNTEAFF.

The rearrangement links TRBV19 to TRBJ2-7; TRBD1 agrees at 8 bases. Germline lookup yields CDR1 LNHDA and CDR2 SQIVND (reference sequence). Trimming took 5 bases from V and 1 from J; bases not matched to a gene: 10. The CDR3 consists of 16 residues. The CDR3 DNA sequence: TGTGCCAGTAGTCCCGGGACAGGTATTTTGTCCTACGAGCAGTACTTC. It translates to CASSPGTGILSYEQYF.

The chain carries TRBV7-3 and TRBJ2-1, with a possible D match to TRBD2 (5 bases). Germline assignment: CDR1 SGHTA and CDR2 FQGTGA. The CDR3 sequence is 14 residues long. Trimming cost V 2 bases and J 4 bases, with 9 bases left between them. The CDR3 region is CASSLDPGYNEQFF. The CDR3 nucleotides are TGTGCCAGCAGCTTAGATCCGGGGTACAATGAGCAGTTCTTC.

In DNA, the CDR3 is TGTGCCAGTATTGATTTGGGGGGAAGTGGAAACACCATATATTTT. Translation: CASIDLGGSGNTIYF. The chain links TRBV19 to TRBJ1-3, with a possible D match to TRBD1 (5 bases). Per germline, CDR1 LNHDA and CDR2 SQIVND (reference sequence). This CDR3 region has 15 residues. V gave up 7 bases and J gave up 3 bases, with 16 bases separating them.

V is TRBV7-3 and J is TRBJ2-1; TRBD2 matches 7 bases. CDR3 length: 16 residues. Germline V lookup: CDR1 SGHTA, CDR2 FQGTGA. V shed 5 bases and J 5 bases; nucleotides not matched to a gene: 12. The CDR3 reads CASSPRGSSGDNEQFF. CDR3 sequence (DNA): TGTGCCAGCAGCCCTAGGGGATCTAGCGGTGACAATGAGCAGTTCTTC.

The chain employs TRBV18 and TRBJ2-1; 8 nucleotides align to TRBD2. CDR1 is KGHSH, CDR2 LQKENI, per germline. CDR3 length: 15 amino acids. V shed 6 bases and J 4 bases; nucleotides not matched to a gene: 8. The CDR3, as DNA: TGTGCCAGCTCTCCCTGGTCGGGAGGGTACAATGAGCAGTTCTTC. Translating it yields CASSPWSGGYNEQFF.

The chain recombines TRBV15 with TRBJ2-7; 14 bases match TRBD2. The V gene end was trimmed by 3 bases and the J gene end by 7 bases; junction bases not matched to a gene: 11. The CDR3 consists of 17 residues. Per the germline V gene, CDR1 is LNHNV and CDR2 is YYDKDF (reference sequence). CDR3 sequence reads: CATSRAPGLAGVGEQYF. The CDR3 nucleotides are TGTGCCACCAGCAGGGCACCGGGACTAGCGGGAGTCGGGGAGCAGTACTTC.